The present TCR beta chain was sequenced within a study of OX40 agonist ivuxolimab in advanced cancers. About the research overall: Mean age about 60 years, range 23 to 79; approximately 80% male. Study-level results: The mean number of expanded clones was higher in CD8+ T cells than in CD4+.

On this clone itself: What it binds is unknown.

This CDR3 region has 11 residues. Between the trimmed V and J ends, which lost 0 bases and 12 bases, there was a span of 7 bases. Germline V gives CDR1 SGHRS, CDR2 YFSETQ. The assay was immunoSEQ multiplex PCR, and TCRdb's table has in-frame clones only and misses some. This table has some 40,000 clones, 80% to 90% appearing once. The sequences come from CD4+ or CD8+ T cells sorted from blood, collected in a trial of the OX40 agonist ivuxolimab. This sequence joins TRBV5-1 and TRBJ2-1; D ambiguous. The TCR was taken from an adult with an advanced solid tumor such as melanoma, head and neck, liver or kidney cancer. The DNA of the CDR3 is TGCGCCAGCAGCTTGGAAGGGCCGCAGTTCTTC. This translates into CASSLEGPQFF.